Sequencing of this T cell receptor beta chain was carried out in a study of T cell repertoires in cytomegalovirus infection. Across the whole study: Based on public TCR beta signatures, there were indications of CMV infection and of a matching HLA type.

TCRdb independently ran MiXCR on the reads; one entry per CDR3 protein. The table records about half a million distinct CDR3 sequences, around 30% of them present only once. General study points: CMV-specific HLA-C-restricted TCR beta clonotypes dominated the ex vivo response. Frequencies of public TCR beta families were cumulated, and this identified carriers of CMV plus the relevant HLA.

From germline, CDR1 is ENHRY and CDR2 SYGVKD. V gave up 8 bases and J gave up 4 bases, with 10 bases separating them. The length of the CDR3 is 12 residues. There are a few counts of this clonotype. Antigen: not known. The sequence was collected from a human donor in good health (CMV status not recorded). Some clones in this sample may be carry-over from other donors' samples. The specimen was cultured PBMCs, collected from culture after CMV antigen stimulation. The rearrangement joins TRBV10-3 to TRBJ2-3; D is unresolved. DNA for the CDR3: TGTGCCATCGGGCGTACGGCAGATACGCAGTATTTT. This sequence encodes CAIGRTADTQYF.